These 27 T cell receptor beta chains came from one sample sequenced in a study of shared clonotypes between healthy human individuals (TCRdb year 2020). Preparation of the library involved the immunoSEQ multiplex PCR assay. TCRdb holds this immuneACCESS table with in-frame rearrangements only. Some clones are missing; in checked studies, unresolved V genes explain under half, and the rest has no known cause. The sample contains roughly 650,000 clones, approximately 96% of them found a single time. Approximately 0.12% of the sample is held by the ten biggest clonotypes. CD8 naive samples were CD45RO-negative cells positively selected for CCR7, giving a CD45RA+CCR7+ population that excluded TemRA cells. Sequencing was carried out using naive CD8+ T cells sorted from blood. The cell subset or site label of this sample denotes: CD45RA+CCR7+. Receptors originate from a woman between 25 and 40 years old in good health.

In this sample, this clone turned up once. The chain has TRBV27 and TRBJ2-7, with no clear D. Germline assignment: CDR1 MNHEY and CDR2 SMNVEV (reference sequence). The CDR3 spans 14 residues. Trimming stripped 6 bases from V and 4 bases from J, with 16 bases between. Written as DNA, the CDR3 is TGTGCCAGCAGCTCCCACGTCCACCCTTACGAGCAGTACTTC. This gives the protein CASSSHVHPYEQYF.

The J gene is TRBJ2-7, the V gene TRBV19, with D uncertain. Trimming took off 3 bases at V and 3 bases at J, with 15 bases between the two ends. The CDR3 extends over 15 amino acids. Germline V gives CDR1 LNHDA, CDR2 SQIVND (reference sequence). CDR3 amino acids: CASSIFVGKGYEQYF. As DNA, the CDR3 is TGTGCCAGTAGTATCTTCGTGGGGAAGGGCTACGAGCAGTACTTC.

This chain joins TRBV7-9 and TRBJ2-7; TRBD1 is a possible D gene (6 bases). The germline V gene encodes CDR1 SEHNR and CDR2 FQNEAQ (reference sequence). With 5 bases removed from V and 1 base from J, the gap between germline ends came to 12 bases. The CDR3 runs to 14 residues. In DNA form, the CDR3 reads TGTGCCAGCAGCCGAACAGGGAGATCCTACGAGCAGTACTTC. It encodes CASSRTGRSYEQYF.

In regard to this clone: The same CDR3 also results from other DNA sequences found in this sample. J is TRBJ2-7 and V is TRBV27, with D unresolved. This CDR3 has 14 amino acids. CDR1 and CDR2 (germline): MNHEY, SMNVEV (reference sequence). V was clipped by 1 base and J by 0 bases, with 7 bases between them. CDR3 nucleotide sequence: TGTGCCAGCAGTTTATTGGGTACCTCCTACGAGCAGTACTTC. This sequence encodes CASSLLGTSYEQYF.

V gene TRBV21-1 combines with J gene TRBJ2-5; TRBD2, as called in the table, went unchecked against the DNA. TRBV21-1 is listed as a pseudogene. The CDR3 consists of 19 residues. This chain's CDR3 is CASSKGAPTRLWFGETQYF. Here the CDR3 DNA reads TGTGCCAGCAGCAAAGGGGCCCCGACTAGACTCTGGTTTGGAGAGACCCAGTACTTC.

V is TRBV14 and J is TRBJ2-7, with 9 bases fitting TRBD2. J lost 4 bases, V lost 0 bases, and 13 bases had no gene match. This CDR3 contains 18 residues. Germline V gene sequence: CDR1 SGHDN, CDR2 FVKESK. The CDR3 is CASSQDKGSGGYLYEQYF. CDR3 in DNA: TGTGCCAGCAGCCAAGATAAGGGTAGCGGGGGCTATCTATACGAGCAGTACTTC.

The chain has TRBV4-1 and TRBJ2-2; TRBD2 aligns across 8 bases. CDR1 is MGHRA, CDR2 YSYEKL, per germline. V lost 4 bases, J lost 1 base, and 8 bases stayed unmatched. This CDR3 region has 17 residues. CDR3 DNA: TGCGCCAGCAGCCTAACGGTGGCGGGAGGGAACACCGGGGAGCTGTTTTTT. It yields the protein CASSLTVAGGNTGELFF.

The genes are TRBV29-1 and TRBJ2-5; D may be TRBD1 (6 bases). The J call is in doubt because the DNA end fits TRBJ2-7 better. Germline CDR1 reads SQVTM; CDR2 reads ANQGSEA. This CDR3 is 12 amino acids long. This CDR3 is CSGGPTSYEQYF. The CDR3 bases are TGCAGCGGGGGGCCTACCTCCTACGAGCAGTACTTC.

This CDR3 reads CASSRVSDIQYF. The CDR3 DNA reads as TGTGCCAGCAGCAGGGTGTCGGACATTCAGTACTTC. V usage is TRBV11-2 and J usage is TRBJ2-4; D not certain. CDR1 is SGHAT, CDR2 FQNNGV, per germline. The germline V and J ends were trimmed by 5 bases and 8 bases, with 10 bases remaining between them. This CDR3 comprises 12 residues.

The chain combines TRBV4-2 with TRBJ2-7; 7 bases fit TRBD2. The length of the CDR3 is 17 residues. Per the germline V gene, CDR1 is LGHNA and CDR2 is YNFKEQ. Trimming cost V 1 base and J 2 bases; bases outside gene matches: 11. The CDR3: CASSQGVGSGRTYEQYF. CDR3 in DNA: TGTGCCAGCAGCCAAGGGGTGGGTTCCGGGAGGACCTACGAGCAGTACTTC.

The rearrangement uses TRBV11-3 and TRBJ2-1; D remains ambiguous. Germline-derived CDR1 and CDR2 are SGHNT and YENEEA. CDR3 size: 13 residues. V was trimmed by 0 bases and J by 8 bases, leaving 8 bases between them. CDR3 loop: CASSLERSHEQFF. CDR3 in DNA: TGTGCCAGCAGCTTAGAACGTTCGCATGAGCAGTTCTTC.

For the CDR3, the DNA is TGTGCCAGCAGTGAACCTATGGTGTCCTACGAGCAGTACTTC. Protein: CASSEPMVSYEQYF. V and J are TRBV2 and TRBJ2-7; D remains unclear. The CDR3 is 14 residues long. Deletions cut 2 bases from V and 1 base from J, with 9 bases between. CDR1 is SNHLY, CDR2 FYNNEI, per germline.

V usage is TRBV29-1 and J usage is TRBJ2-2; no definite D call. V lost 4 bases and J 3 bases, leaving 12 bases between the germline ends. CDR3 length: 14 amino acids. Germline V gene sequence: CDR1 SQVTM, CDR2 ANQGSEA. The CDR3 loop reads CSVGSLTYTGELFF. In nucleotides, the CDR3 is TGCAGCGTTGGATCGTTGACCTACACCGGGGAGCTGTTTTTT.

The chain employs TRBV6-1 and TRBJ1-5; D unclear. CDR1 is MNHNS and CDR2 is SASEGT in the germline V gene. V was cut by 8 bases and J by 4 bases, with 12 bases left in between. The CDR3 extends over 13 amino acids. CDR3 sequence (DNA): TGTGCCAGCTCATGGGCCTTAAATCAGCCCCAGCATTTT. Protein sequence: CASSWALNQPQHF.

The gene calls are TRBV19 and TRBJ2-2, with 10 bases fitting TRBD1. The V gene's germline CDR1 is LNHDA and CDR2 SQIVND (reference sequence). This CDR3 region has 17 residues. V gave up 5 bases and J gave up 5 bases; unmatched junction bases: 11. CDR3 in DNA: TGTGCCAGTAGTGCTCAGTCCGGGACAGGGGTAACCGGGGAGCTGTTTTTT. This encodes CASSAQSGTGVTGELFF. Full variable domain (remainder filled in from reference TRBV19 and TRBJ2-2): DGGITQSPKYLFRKEGQNVTLSCEQNLNHDAMYWYRQDPGQGLRLIYYSQIVNDFQKGDIAEGYSVSREKKESFPLTVTSAQKNPTAFYLCASSAQSGTGVTGELFFGEGSRLTVL.

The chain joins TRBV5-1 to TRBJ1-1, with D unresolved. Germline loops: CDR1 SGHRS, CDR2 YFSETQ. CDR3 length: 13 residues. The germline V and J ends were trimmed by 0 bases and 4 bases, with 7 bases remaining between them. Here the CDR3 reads CASSLDLTTEAFF. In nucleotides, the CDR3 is TGCGCCAGCAGCTTGGATTTAACCACTGAAGCTTTCTTT.

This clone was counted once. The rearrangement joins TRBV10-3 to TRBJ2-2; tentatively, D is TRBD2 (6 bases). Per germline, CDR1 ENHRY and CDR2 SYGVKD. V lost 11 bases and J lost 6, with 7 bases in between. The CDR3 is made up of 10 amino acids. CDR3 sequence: CASGAGELFF. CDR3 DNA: TGTGCCTCGGGGGCCGGGGAGCTGTTTTTT.

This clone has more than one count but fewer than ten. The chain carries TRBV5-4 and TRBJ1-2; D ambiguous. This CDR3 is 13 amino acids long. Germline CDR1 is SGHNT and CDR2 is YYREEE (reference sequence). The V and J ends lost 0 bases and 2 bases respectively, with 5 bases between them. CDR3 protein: CASSLASNYGYTF. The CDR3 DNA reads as TGTGCCAGCAGCTTGGCTTCCAACTATGGCTACACCTTC.

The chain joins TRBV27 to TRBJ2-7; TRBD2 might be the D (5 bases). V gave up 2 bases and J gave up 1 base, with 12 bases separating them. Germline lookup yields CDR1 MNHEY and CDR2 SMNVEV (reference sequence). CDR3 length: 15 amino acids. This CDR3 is CASSLNLARSYEQYF. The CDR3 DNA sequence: TGTGCCAGCAGTTTAAATCTAGCTAGGTCCTACGAGCAGTACTTC.

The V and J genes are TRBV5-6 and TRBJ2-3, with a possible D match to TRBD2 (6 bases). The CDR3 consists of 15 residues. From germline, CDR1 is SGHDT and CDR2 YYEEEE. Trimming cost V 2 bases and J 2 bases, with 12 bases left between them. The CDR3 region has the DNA TGTGCCAGCAGCTTTTCGGGGGTTTCCACAGATACGCAGTATTTT. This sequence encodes CASSFSGVSTDTQYF.

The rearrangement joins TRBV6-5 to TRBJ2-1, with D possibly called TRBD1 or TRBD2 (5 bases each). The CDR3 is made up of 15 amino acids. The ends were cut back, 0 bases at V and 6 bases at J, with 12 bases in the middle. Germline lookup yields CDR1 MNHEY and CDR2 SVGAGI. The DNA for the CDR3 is TGTGCCAGCAGTTACTCCGGGACCGCGGGCAATGAGCAGTTCTTC. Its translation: CASSYSGTAGNEQFF.

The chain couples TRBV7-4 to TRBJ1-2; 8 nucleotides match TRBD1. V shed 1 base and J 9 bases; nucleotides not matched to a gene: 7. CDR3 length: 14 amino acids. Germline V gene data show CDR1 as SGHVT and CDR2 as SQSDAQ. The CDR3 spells CASSLGRGQVRYTF. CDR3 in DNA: TGTGCCAGCAGCTTAGGCAGGGGGCAGGTACGCTACACCTTC.

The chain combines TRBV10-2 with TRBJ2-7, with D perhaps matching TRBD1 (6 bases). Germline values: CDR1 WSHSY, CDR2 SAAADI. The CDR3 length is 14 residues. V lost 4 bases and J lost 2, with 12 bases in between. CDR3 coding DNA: TGCGCCAGCAGTGGGTATGGACAGACCTACGAGCAGTACTTC. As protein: CASSGYGQTYEQYF.

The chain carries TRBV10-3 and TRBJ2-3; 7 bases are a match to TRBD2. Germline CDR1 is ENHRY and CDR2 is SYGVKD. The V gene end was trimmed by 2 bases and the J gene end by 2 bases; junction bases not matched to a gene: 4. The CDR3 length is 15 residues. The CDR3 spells CAISETLADTDTQYF. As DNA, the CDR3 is TGTGCCATCAGTGAGACGCTAGCGGACACAGATACGCAGTATTTT.

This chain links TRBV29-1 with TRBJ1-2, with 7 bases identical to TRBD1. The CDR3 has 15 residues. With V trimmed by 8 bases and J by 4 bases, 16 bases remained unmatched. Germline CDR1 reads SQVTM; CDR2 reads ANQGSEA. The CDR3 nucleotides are TGCAGCACGGGACAGAACCTACCAGAGGGCTATGGCTACACCTTC. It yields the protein CSTGQNLPEGYGYTF.

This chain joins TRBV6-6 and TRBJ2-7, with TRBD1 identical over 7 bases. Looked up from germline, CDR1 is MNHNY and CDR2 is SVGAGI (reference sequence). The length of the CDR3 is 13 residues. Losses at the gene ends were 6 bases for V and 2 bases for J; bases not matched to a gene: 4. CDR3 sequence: CASRPDRAYEQYF. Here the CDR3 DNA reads TGTGCCAGCAGACCCGACAGGGCCTACGAGCAGTACTTC.

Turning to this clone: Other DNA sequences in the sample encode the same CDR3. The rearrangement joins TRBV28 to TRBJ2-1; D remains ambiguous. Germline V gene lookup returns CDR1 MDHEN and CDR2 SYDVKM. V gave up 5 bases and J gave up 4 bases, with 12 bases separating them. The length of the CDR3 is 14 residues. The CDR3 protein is CASSPSGFYNEQFF. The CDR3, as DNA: TGTGCCAGCAGTCCCAGTGGGTTTTACAATGAGCAGTTCTTC.